This record concerns one T cell receptor (beta chain) sequence. Its antigen is still unknown. This entry is derived from a study of beta chain features in type 1 diabetes. In the study overall: Patient and healthy donor groups were alike in age, gender and cell yields.

cDNA synthesis used the whole RNA isolate, giving expressed TCRB sequences. Profiling relied on immunoSEQ multiplex PCR, and the TCRdb table lists in-frame clones only, not all of them. The sample has around 350,000 clones; roughly 12% are singletons. Regarding the study as a whole: Across patients, naive, central memory and Treg TCRB repertoires exhibited apparently greater similarity than was observed across healthy donors. Lower insertion and higher deletion counts appeared at VDJ junctions in type 1 diabetes patients.

Specimen: naive CD4+ T cells from blood. The TCR comes from a man between 18 and 35 years old in good health.

CDR3 DNA: TGTGCCAGTAGGAAACTAGCGAATCCTACAGATACGCAGTATTTT. It is translated as CASRKLANPTDTQYF. The V call is TRBV19, the J call TRBJ2-3, with 7 bases identical to TRBD2. Germline V gene lookup returns CDR1 LNHDA and CDR2 SQIVND (reference sequence). This CDR3 contains 15 residues. V lost 6 bases to trimming and J lost 3 bases; unmatched junction nucleotides: 9.